These 32 T cell receptor beta chains originate from one sample sequenced in a study of cytomegalovirus exposure and HLA in healthy donors (TCRdb year 2017). Library construction relied on the immunoSEQ multiplex PCR assay. For the multiplex PCR, a mixture combining 60 forward primers for TCR Vbeta segments and 13 reverse primers for TCR Jbeta segments was used. TCRdb provides this immuneACCESS table in a form limited to in-frame rearrangements. Some clones are lacking; in checked studies, under half of them reflect an unresolved V gene, and why the rest are absent is not known. The sample data list about 130,000 clones, and about three quarters of these were observed just once. Together, the top ten hold around 1.8% of the sample. Sequenced: PBMCs. The source of these receptors is a woman between 35 and 50 years old in good health and CMV-seronegative.

This sequence joins TRBV28 and TRBJ2-3; TRBD1 aligns across 8 bases. There are 15 residues in the CDR3. Germline V gene lookup returns CDR1 MDHEN and CDR2 SYDVKM. The V and J ends lost 8 bases and 0 bases, in that order; junction bases with no gene match: 7. CDR3 in DNA: TGTGCCAGCCGCTGGGGACAGGATAGCACAGATACGCAGTATTTT. It specifies CASRWGQDSTDTQYF.

Details on this clone: Compared with germline, one end of the junction differs, possibly owing to a read error. The sample has other DNA sequences that encode this CDR3 too. The gene calls are TRBV28 and TRBJ1-3; 9 nucleotides align to TRBD1. The germline V gene has CDR1 MDHEN and CDR2 SYDVKM. This CDR3 region has 15 residues. CDR3 sequence reads: CASSSGGQGGNTIYF. The CDR3 DNA sequence: TGTGCCAGCAGTTCAGGGGGACAGGGTGGAAACACCATATACTTT.

The gene calls are TRBV5-1 and TRBJ2-5; 9 bases agree with TRBD1. Germline V CDR1 and CDR2: SGHRS, YFSETQ. Trimming at V came to 0 bases and at J to 5 bases, leaving 8 bases not matched to a gene. The CDR3 is 16 amino acids. The CDR3 region is CASSLADRGSSETQYF. The CDR3 DNA is TGCGCCAGCAGCTTGGCCGACAGGGGGAGTTCGGAGACCCAGTACTTC.

The chain joins TRBV9 to TRBJ1-3; 7 bases agree with TRBD1. V gave up 4 bases and J gave up 0 bases; unmatched junction bases: 4. This CDR3 contains 15 residues. Germline assignment: CDR1 SGDLS and CDR2 YYNGEE. The CDR3 DNA is TGTGCCAGCAGCCGGGACAGCCTCTCTGGAAACACCATATATTTT. Amino acid sequence: CASSRDSLSGNTIYF.

The CDR3, as DNA: TGTGCCAGCAGCGGAGGGCCGGGAGATACGCAGTATTTT. Translating gives CASSGGPGDTQYF. The chain combines TRBV9 with TRBJ2-3; possibly TRBD2 for D (5 bases). This CDR3 is 13 amino acids long. Trimming removed 3 bases at V and 5 bases at J, with 10 bases between. Germline-derived CDR1 and CDR2 are SGDLS and YYNGEE.

Notes on this clone: The junction departs from germline at one end; a sequencing error may be responsible. The V call is TRBV27, the J call TRBJ2-1, with D perhaps TRBD2 (6 bases). The CDR3 contains 18 residues. CDR1 is MNHEY and CDR2 is SMNVEV in the germline V gene (reference sequence). The CDR3 region has the DNA TGTGCCAGCAGTTTAAGGCCCCGGGACTCGGGGTTAAACAATGGGCAGTTCTTC. Its translation is CASSLRPRDSGLNNGQFF.

This CDR3 is CAWSGQGLIAFF. The CDR3 DNA reads TGTGCCTGGAGTGGTCAGGGTCTGATAGCTTTCTTT. V and J are TRBV30 and TRBJ1-1; D is perhaps TRBD1 (5 bases). V was clipped by 1 base and J by 10 bases, with 13 bases between them. The CDR3 runs 12 residues. CDR1 and CDR2 (germline): GTSNPN, SVGIG (reference sequence). Full variable domain (missing parts from reference TRBV30 and TRBJ1-1): SQTIHQWPATLVQPVGSPLSLECTVEGTSNPNLYWYRQAAGRGLQLLFYSVGIGQISSEVPQNLSASRPQDRQFILSSKKLLLSDSGFYLCAWSGQGLIAFFGQGTRLTVV.

V and J are TRBV27 and TRBJ2-2; TRBD2 might be the D (6 bases). Germline CDR1 is MNHEY and CDR2 is SMNVEV (reference sequence). V was trimmed by 5 bases and J by 4 bases, leaving 11 bases between them. The CDR3 totals 14 residues. CDR3 sequence (DNA): TGTGCCAGCAGTCAGGGACTGATCACCGGGGAGCTGTTTTTT. It yields the protein CASSQGLITGELFF.

This chain connects TRBV5-6 to TRBJ2-7, with TRBD2 matching over 7 bases. The CDR3 loop spans 12 amino acids. The V segment lost 4 bases and the J segment 6 bases; nucleotides outside the gene matches: 4. CDR1 and CDR2 (germline): SGHDT, YYEEEE. CDR3 DNA sequence: TGTGCCAGCAGCCCGGGGGGAGGCGAGCAGTACTTC. As protein: CASSPGGGEQYF.

The chain has TRBV23-1 and TRBJ1-6; D gene uncertain. Being an ORF, TRBV23-1 has a function that is uncertain. The CDR3 sequence is 16 residues long. V was pared by 2 bases and J by 7 bases, with 15 bases between. CDR3: CASSQRADLRNSPLHF. The DNA for the CDR3 is TGCGCCAGCAGTCAAAGAGCGGACTTAAGAAATTCACCCCTCCACTTT.

The chain's CDR3 is CASSIRTHRGETQYF. The CDR3 coding sequence is TGTGCCAGCAGCATAAGGACACATAGGGGGGAGACCCAGTACTTC. The chain links TRBV5-6 to TRBJ2-5; D may be TRBD1 (6 bases). Between the trimmed V and J ends, which lost 4 bases and 5 bases, there was a span of 18 bases. The CDR3 totals 15 residues. Germline lookup yields CDR1 SGHDT and CDR2 YYEEEE.

The chain couples TRBV29-1 to TRBJ2-5; weak D call: TRBD1 (6 bases). V was cut by 7 bases and J by 0 bases, with 9 bases left in between. CDR3 size: 12 residues. Germline assignment: CDR1 SQVTM and CDR2 ANQGSEA. The DNA for the CDR3 is TGCAGCGCCCGACAGGACCAAGAGACCCAGTACTTC. Its translation: CSARQDQETQYF. Filled out from reference TRBV29-1 and TRBJ2-5, the complete variable domain reads SAVISQKPSRDICQRGTSLTIQCQVDSQVTMMFWYRQQPGQSLTLIATANQGSEATYESGFVIDKFPISRPNLTFSTLTVSNMSPEDSSIYLCSARQDQETQYFGPGTRLLVL.

The chain uses TRBV6-1 and TRBJ1-1; D gene ambiguous. V lost 4 bases and J 3 bases, leaving 12 bases between the germline ends. The length of the CDR3 is 14 residues. Germline V gene lookup returns CDR1 MNHNS and CDR2 SASEGT. The CDR3 spells CASSVRFEDTEAFF. The CDR3 DNA follows: TGTGCCAGCAGTGTCAGATTTGAGGACACTGAAGCTTTCTTT.

The genes are TRBV30 and TRBJ1-2, with D unclear. Between the trimmed V and J ends, which lost 5 bases and 1 base, there was a span of 5 bases. Germline loops: CDR1 GTSNPN, CDR2 SVGIG (reference sequence). This CDR3 region has 11 residues. The CDR3 nucleotides are TGTGCCTGGCAGAATAACTATGGCTACACCTTC. This gives the protein CAWQNNYGYTF. Supplemented by reference TRBV30 and TRBJ1-2, the full variable domain reads SQTIHQWPATLVQPVGSPLSLECTVEGTSNPNLYWYRQAAGRGLQLLFYSVGIGQISSEVPQNLSASRPQDRQFILSSKKLLLSDSGFYLCAWQNNYGYTFGSGTRLTVV.

The V and J genes are TRBV4-2 and TRBJ2-1, with 8 bases lining up with TRBD2. In germline, CDR1 is LGHNA, CDR2 YNFKEQ. This CDR3 is built from 17 residues. V lost 1 base, J lost 8 bases, and 13 bases stayed unmatched. The CDR3 DNA sequence: TGTGCCAGCAGCCAAGGGGGCCCCGGGGGGGGCGAGGATGAGCAGTTCTTC. This translates into CASSQGGPGGGEDEQFF.

V usage is TRBV27 and J usage is TRBJ1-1, with 8 bases aligning to TRBD1. Germline CDR1 reads MNHEY; CDR2 reads SMNVEV (reference sequence). The J segment lost 5 bases and the V segment lost 5 bases, leaving 13 bases of the junction unmatched. The CDR3 totals 16 residues. In nucleotides, the CDR3 is TGTGCCAGCAGTCGATCGTTGGGACAGGCAGGAACTGAAGCTTTCTTT. Encoded protein: CASSRSLGQAGTEAFF.

This chain links TRBV30 with TRBJ2-3; TRBD2 matches at 7 bases. Germline V gene data show CDR1 as GTSNPN and CDR2 as SVGIG (reference sequence). The CDR3 spans 17 residues. Trimming cost V 0 bases and J 3 bases; bases outside gene matches: 12. The CDR3 loop reads CAWSVTSDARGTDTQYF. In nucleotides, the CDR3 is TGTGCCTGGAGTGTAACTTCGGACGCGCGGGGGACAGATACGCAGTATTTT.

The J gene is TRBJ2-5, the V gene TRBV27; D might be TRBD1 (5 bases). CDR3 size: 14 residues. From germline, CDR1 is MNHEY and CDR2 SMNVEV (reference sequence). Trimming shortened V by 3 bases and J by 1 base, and 9 bases separated the two germline ends. The CDR3 DNA follows: TGTGCCAGCAGTTTGGTAGGGGCCCAAGAGACCCAGTACTTC. Protein sequence: CASSLVGAQETQYF.

The chain employs TRBV4-2 and TRBJ2-7, with TRBD1 as a possible D gene (6 bases). Looked up from germline, CDR1 is LGHNA and CDR2 is YNFKEQ. The CDR3 runs to 14 residues. The ends were cut back, 1 base at V and 0 bases at J, with 7 bases in the middle. The CDR3 bases are TGTGCCAGCAGCCAAGGGGACACCTCCTACGAGCAGTACTTC. Protein sequence: CASSQGDTSYEQYF.

The rearrangement uses TRBV19 and TRBJ2-1; 12 bases align to TRBD2. Looked up from germline, CDR1 is LNHDA and CDR2 is SQIVND (reference sequence). Trimming removed 2 bases from V and 0 bases from J; junction bases left unmatched: 14. The CDR3 has 21 amino acids. CDR3 amino acids: CASSITLAGGQRVSSYNEQFF. The CDR3 region has the DNA TGTGCCAGTAGTATAACGCTAGCGGGAGGGCAAAGGGTCAGCTCCTACAATGAGCAGTTCTTC.

The rearrangement joins TRBV10-3 to TRBJ2-3, with 13 bases that match TRBD2. With 7 bases clipped from V and 0 bases from J, the junction kept 1 base outside the gene matches. The CDR3 consists of 15 residues. Germline CDR1 and CDR2: ENHRY and SYGVKD. The CDR3 protein is CAIMGLAGSTDTQYF. The CDR3 DNA is TGTGCCATCATGGGACTAGCGGGGAGCACAGATACGCAGTATTTT.

V and J are TRBV7-2 and TRBJ1-6, with a tentative D call TRBD1 (5 bases). Germline V gene data show CDR1 as SGHTA and CDR2 as FQGNSA. This CDR3 has 15 residues. V lost 1 base to trimming and J lost 6 bases, with 10 bases between them. The CDR3 DNA follows: TGTGCCAGCAGCTTAGTCCGAAGGGGTAATTCACCCCTCCACTTT. Protein product: CASSLVRRGNSPLHF.

This clone was observed a single time. The chain links TRBV2 to TRBJ2-7; tentatively, D is TRBD2 (6 bases). CDR3 length equals 14 residues. From germline, CDR1 is SNHLY and CDR2 FYNNEI. Trimming took 5 bases from V and 3 from J, leaving 14 bases between them. The DNA for the CDR3 is TGTGCCAGCAGTTCCCGGGACTCATTCTACGAGCAGTACTTC. This codes for CASSSRDSFYEQYF.

This clone was seen more than once but under ten times. The chain is built from TRBV5-1 and TRBJ1-3; D is unclear. Germline V gives CDR1 SGHRS, CDR2 YFSETQ. The CDR3 spans 14 residues. Trimming removed 4 bases at V and 2 bases at J, with 10 bases between. CDR3 residues: CASSAGGPGNTIYF. The CDR3, as DNA: TGCGCCAGCAGCGCTGGCGGGCCTGGAAACACCATATATTTT.

The genes are TRBV9 and TRBJ2-7; D ambiguous. Germline V lookup: CDR1 SGDLS, CDR2 YYNGEE. Trimming stripped 4 bases from V and 6 bases from J, with 17 bases between. The CDR3 contains 14 residues. CDR3 region: CASSPTINSLEQYF. CDR3 bases: TGTGCCAGCAGCCCAACGATCAACTCCCTCGAGCAGTACTTC.

This clone was counted once. The V call is TRBV11-2, the J call TRBJ1-2; D may be TRBD1 (6 bases). The CDR3 extends over 13 amino acids. Trimming took off 4 bases at V and 3 bases at J, with 9 bases between the two ends. Germline CDR1 SGHAT, CDR2 FQNNGV. As DNA, the CDR3 is TGTGCCAGCAGCTCCGACAGGTACTATGGCTACACCTTC. Its protein is CASSSDRYYGYTF.

This clone was observed a few times. The V call is TRBV7-2, the J call TRBJ1-6, with TRBD1 as a possible D gene (5 bases). This CDR3 spans 13 amino acids. V gave up 5 bases and J gave up 9 bases, with 11 bases separating them. Germline V lookup: CDR1 SGHTA, CDR2 FQGNSA. The CDR3 here is CASSITGRSPLHF. CDR3 DNA sequence: TGTGCCAGCAGCATCACAGGACGTTCACCCCTCCACTTT.

This clone has only a few counts. Here the CDR3 DNA reads TGTGCCAGCAGCTTGGAATTACGGGGCGAGCAGTACTTC. Its translation: CASSLELRGEQYF. This sequence joins TRBV5-4 and TRBJ2-7; D might be TRBD2 (5 bases). The CDR3 totals 13 residues. V was shortened by 0 bases and J by 6 bases, with 10 bases between the two germline ends. The germline V gene encodes CDR1 SGHNT and CDR2 YYREEE (reference sequence).

The rearrangement links TRBV19 to TRBJ1-5; unclear D gene. The germline CDR1 and CDR2 sequences are LNHDA and SQIVND (reference sequence). The germline V and J ends were trimmed by 6 bases and 3 bases, with 15 bases remaining between them. The CDR3 loop spans 15 amino acids. The CDR3 DNA sequence: TGTGCCAGTAGCCCCGAGGCGGTGACCAATCAGCCCCAGCATTTT. Protein product: CASSPEAVTNQPQHF. The entire variable domain, with the rest obtained from reference TRBV19 and TRBJ1-5, is as follows: DGGITQSPKYLFRKEGQNVTLSCEQNLNHDAMYWYRQDPGQGLRLIYYSQIVNDFQKGDIAEGYSVSREKKESFPLTVTSAQKNPTAFYLCASSPEAVTNQPQHFGDGTRLSIL.

This clone occurred a few times. The CDR3 nucleotides read TGTGCCAGCACCCCGCGGGCGGGGGACTATGGCTACACCTTC. This codes for CASTPRAGDYGYTF. This chain uses TRBV7-9 with TRBJ1-2, with D possibly being TRBD1 (5 bases). The germline V gene encodes CDR1 SEHNR and CDR2 FQNEAQ (reference sequence). CDR3 length: 14 amino acids. The V and J ends lost 7 bases and 3 bases respectively, with 15 bases between them.

The rearrangement links TRBV7-7 to TRBJ2-2, with TRBD1 identical over 9 bases. Trimming cost V 5 bases and J 1 base; bases outside gene matches: 2. CDR3 length: 15 amino acids. Germline lookup yields CDR1 SSHAT and CDR2 FNYEAQ (reference sequence). The CDR3 reads CASSRGQGNTGELFF. CDR3 nucleotides: TGTGCCAGCAGCCGGGGACAGGGGAACACCGGGGAGCTGTTTTTT.

This chain uses TRBV7-2 with TRBJ1-2; D perhaps matches TRBD1 (5 bases). The V gene lost 5 bases and the J gene lost 8 bases, with 24 bases spanning the gap. The CDR3 length is 16 residues. The V gene's germline CDR1 is SGHTA and CDR2 FQGNSA. Here the CDR3 DNA reads TGTGCCAGCAGCCCCGGAGGGGTACAGGCGTCTAGAGGCTACACCTTC. Its translation: CASSPGGVQASRGYTF.